This TCR beta chain is from a study of graft-versus-host responses after intestinal transplantation. At the level of the study: Each of the recipients got a multivisceral, liver-intestinal, or isolated intestinal transplant. The study gave all recipients anti-thymocyte globulin induction, then tacrolimus and steroids for two to three years.

Plating of about 200,000 CFSE-labeled responder cells was done together with about 200,000 irradiated, violet-dye-labeled stimulator cells. This CDR3 contains 12 residues. The ends were cut back, 3 bases at V and 6 bases at J, with 7 bases in the middle. The germline V gene encodes CDR1 SGDLS and CDR2 YYNGEE. Produced via immunoSEQ multiplex PCR; TCRdb's table is partial and in-frame only. The table lists 8,000 to 11,000 clones, 35% to 40% of them singletons. Sequenced material: alloreactive CD8+ T cells from a mixed lymphocyte reaction culture, taken before intestinal transplant. Noted subset: CFSE-low proliferating T cells sorted from approximately six-day pre-transplant mixed lymphocyte reaction (GvH or HvG direction). The rearrangement joins TRBV9 to TRBJ2-1; maybe TRBD1 (5 bases). The receptor was isolated from a human patient who received an intestinal transplant. Here the CDR3 reads CASSGDSNEQFF. The CDR3 nucleotides are TGTGCCAGCAGCGGTGACAGCAATGAGCAGTTCTTC.